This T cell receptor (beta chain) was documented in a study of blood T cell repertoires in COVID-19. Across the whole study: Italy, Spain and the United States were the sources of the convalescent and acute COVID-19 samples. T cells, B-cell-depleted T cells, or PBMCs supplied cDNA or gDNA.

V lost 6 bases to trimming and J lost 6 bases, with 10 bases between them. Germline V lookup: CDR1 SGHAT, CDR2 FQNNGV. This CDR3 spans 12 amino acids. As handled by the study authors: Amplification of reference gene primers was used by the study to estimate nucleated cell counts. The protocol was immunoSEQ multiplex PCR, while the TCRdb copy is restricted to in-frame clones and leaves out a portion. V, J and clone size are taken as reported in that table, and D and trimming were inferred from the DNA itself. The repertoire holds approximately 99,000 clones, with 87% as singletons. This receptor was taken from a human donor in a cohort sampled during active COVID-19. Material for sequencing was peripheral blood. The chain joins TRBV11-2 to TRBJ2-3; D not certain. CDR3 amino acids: CASRKTGDTQYF. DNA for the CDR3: TGTGCCAGCAGAAAAACCGGGGATACGCAGTATTTT. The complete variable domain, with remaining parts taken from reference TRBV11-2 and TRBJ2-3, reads EAGVAQSPRYKIIEKRQSVAFWCNPISGHATLYWYQQILGQGPKLLIQFQNNGVVDDSQLPKDRFSAERLKGVDSTLKIQPAKLEDSAVYLCASRKTGDTQYFGPGTRLTVL.